In this sample, the clone carrying this T cell receptor beta chain turned up a few times. Each CDR3 protein is one row after TCRdb ran MiXCR on the RACE reads. The data hold about 120,000 distinct CDR3 sequences, with roughly 13% observed a single time. This specimen belongs to a study of human T cells and chemical hapten exposure. Time point described: patch test 1, 2 weeks after DPC sensitization. Regarding treatment: therapeutic diphenylcyclopropenone sensitization with weekly scalp DPC. V shed 5 bases and J shed 1 base, with 15 bases lying between them. The CDR3 is 15 amino acids. CDR1 SGHTA and CDR2 FQGNSA come from the germline V gene.

Sequencing was performed on whole blood, taken in connection with sensitization to the hapten diphenylcyclopropenone (DPC). The chain is built from TRBV7-2 and TRBJ2-7; D tentatively reads TRBD1 or TRBD2 (5 bases each). The source of this sequence is a man aged 18 to 30 with alopecia areata. Some clones in this sample may be carry-over from other donors' samples. CDR3 sequence reads: CASSSPGRMSYEQYF. In DNA, the CDR3 is TGTGCCAGCAGCAGTCCGGGACGGATGTCCTACGAGCAGTACTTC.